This T cell receptor beta chain was sequenced in a study of T cells expressing NK-cell markers. Study-level findings and limits: HCMV specificity of expanded NKG2C+ T cell clones remained unclear.

Each CDR3 protein gets one entry in TCRdb, which reprocessed the 5' RACE reads and gives no DNA. Its table records hundreds of thousands of distinct CDR3 sequences. Details on this clonotype: The antigen is not known.

Sequences were obtained from blood T cells: a sorted CD56 or NKG2C T cell subset, CD4+ or CD8+ T cells, or bulk PBMC T cells (not recorded which). The source of this sequence is a woman between 18 and 70 years old in good health.

The CDR3 loop is CSARDPGTHGGGYTF. V usage is TRBV20-1 and J usage is TRBJ1-2; TCRdb reports TRBD1, a call that lacks DNA to check it against. From germline, CDR1 is DFQATT and CDR2 SNEGSKA (reference sequence). This CDR3 spans 15 amino acids.